These T cell receptor beta chains were read from a single sample in a study of blood T cell repertoires in COVID-19. Method: immunoSEQ multiplex PCR; TCRdb's copy keeps in-frame clones and lacks some. The repertoire consists of 350,000 to 450,000 clones, with roughly four fifths occurring once and the leading ten covering about 5.4%. The sequenced material came from PBMCs or T cells enriched from blood (not recorded which). The receptor set was obtained from a woman aged 45-60 years who had recovered from COVID-19. CDR3s include the opening cysteine and the closing phenylalanine or tryptophan. The order of the fields is CDR3 length, D gene, J gene, clone size, V gene, CDR3 protein, CDR3 DNA. A D gene is named only where the DNA matches it firmly. Size tells how often a clone was seen (once, few, many) or the class of an expanded clone, and some rows leave it out.

14,NA,TRBJ1-1,NA,TRBV19,CASSPQAPNTEAFF,TGTGCCAGTAGTCCCCAGGCACCGAACACTGAAGCTTTCTTT
16,TRBD1,TRBJ1-4,NA,TRBV19,CASSSPPGQNNEKLFF,TGTGCCAGTAGTTCTCCCCCGGGACAGAATAATGAAAAACTGTTTTTT
14,NA,TRBJ1-5,NA,TRBV27,CASSIHRNLQPQHF,TGTGCCAGCAGTATTCACAGGAATCTTCAGCCCCAGCATTTT
17,TRBD2,TRBJ2-7,once,TRBV5-1,CASSLSGGGGASYEQYF,TGCGCCAGCAGCTTGTCGGGCGGGGGAGGGGCCTCCTACGAGCAGTACTTC
12,NA,TRBJ2-7,NA,TRBV5-1,CASSFGGYEQYF,TGCGCCAGCAGCTTCGGGGGCTACGAGCAGTACTTC
17,TRBD2,TRBJ2-5,NA,TRBV7-9,CASNTRGRGGPQETQYF,TGTGCCAGCAACACAAGAGGGCGGGGGGGACCACAAGAGACCCAGTACTTC
15,TRBD2,TRBJ2-7,NA,TRBV4-2,CASRDETSGNYEQYF,TGTGCCAGCAGAGATGAGACTAGCGGAAACTACGAGCAGTACTTC
13,NA,TRBJ1-5,NA,TRBV11-3,CASSLGVDQPQHF,TGTGCCAGCAGCTTAGGCGTTGATCAGCCCCAGCATTTT
13,NA,TRBJ1-1,once,TRBV12-3/TRBV12-4,CASIRRGNTEAFF,TGTGCCAGCATTAGGCGCGGGAACACTGAAGCTTTCTTT
15,TRBD2,TRBJ2-7,NA,TRBV27,CASSFGAGLPGEQYF,TGTGCCAGCAGTTTTGGAGCGGGGCTTCCTGGAGAGCAGTACTTC
16,TRBD2,TRBJ2-1,NA,TRBV7-2,CASTDSWTSGSNEQFF,TGTGCCAGCACCGACAGCTGGACTAGTGGTTCGAATGAGCAGTTCTTC
17,NA,TRBJ1-5,NA,TRBV18,CASSPSRGGVANQPQHF,TGTGCCAGCTCACCCTCACGAGGGGGGGTTGCCAATCAGCCCCAGCATTTT
15,TRBD2,TRBJ2-5,once,TRBV4-3,CASSLAGGPRETQYF,TGCGCCAGCAGTCTAGCGGGGGGGCCCCGAGAGACCCAGTACTTC
17,NA,TRBJ1-3,NA,TRBV18,CASSPAGSGRSGNTIYF,TGTGCCAGCTCACCAGCAGGGTCGGGCCGCTCTGGAAACACCATATATTTT
15,TRBD1,TRBJ1-2,few,TRBV12-5,CASGLVSGGIAGYTF,TGTGCTAGTGGTTTGGTTTCAGGGGGCATCGCTGGCTACACCTTC
14,TRBD1,TRBJ2-1,NA,TRBV11-1,CASRGQGSYNEQFF,TGTGCCAGCCGAGGACAGGGCTCCTACAATGAGCAGTTCTTC
13,NA,TRBJ2-7,few,TRBV11-2,CASSLAPAGGQYF,TGTGCCAGCAGCTTAGCTCCGGCCGGGGGGCAGTACTTC
15,NA,TRBJ1-1,NA,TRBV28,CASSHQQGWNTEAFF,TGTGCCAGCTCCCACCAGCAGGGTTGGAACACTGAAGCTTTCTTT
20,NA,TRBJ2-3,once,TRBV4-2,CASSRQAGSGEFYVADTQYF,TGTGCCAGCAGCCGGCAGGCCGGATCGGGGGAATTTTACGTGGCGGATACGCAGTATTTT
15,NA,TRBJ2-7,few,TRBV15,CATSRDRGHSYEQYF,TGTGCCACCAGCAGAGATCGGGGACACTCCTACGAGCAGTACTTC
14,TRBD1,TRBJ1-2,NA,TRBV6-5,CASSYRQGALGYTF,TGTGCCAGCAGTTATCGGCAGGGGGCGCTTGGCTACACCTTC
11,NA,TRBJ1-2,NA,TRBV29-1,CSAEGNYGYTF,TGCAGCGCCGAGGGCAACTATGGCTACACCTTC
16,TRBD2,TRBJ2-3,NA,TRBV30,CAWRAGLAGAGDTQYF,TGTGCCTGGAGGGCCGGCCTAGCGGGAGCAGGAGATACGCAGTATTTT
14,NA,TRBJ2-1,NA,TRBV30,CAWGGGGGYNEQFF,TGTGCCTGGGGAGGGGGCGGGGGTTACAATGAGCAGTTCTTC